The 10 T cell receptor beta chains listed next were all sequenced from one sample in a study of post-analysis software for immune sequencing data. Prepared libraries of TCR beta cDNA carried unique molecular identifiers. TCRdb reanalysed the PCR reads using MiXCR and keeps one entry per CDR3 protein. The sample gives around 400,000 distinct CDR3 sequences, 30% to 45% of which show up once; around an eighth is in the top ten. Findings and caveats of the study: Relative to controls, patients had about five TRBV segments at higher frequency, with TRBV5-6, TRBV5-1 and TRBV20-1 among these.

For these receptors, no antigen is known. The specimen sequenced was blood. The receptors stem from a girl between 10 and 17 years old with multiple sclerosis.

The chain combines TRBV18 with TRBJ2-3; D perhaps matches TRBD1 (6 bases). V lost 3 bases to trimming and J lost 2 bases, with 18 bases between them. The CDR3 loop spans 17 amino acids. Germline V gives CDR1 KGHSH, CDR2 LQKENI. The CDR3 sequence is CASSPQKRGTTTDTQYF. CDR3 bases: TGTGCCAGCTCACCGCAAAAGAGGGGGACCACCACAGATACGCAGTATTTT.

The V and J genes are TRBV29-1 and TRBJ2-7; tentative D call: TRBD1 (6 bases). Germline V gene sequence: CDR1 SQVTM, CDR2 ANQGSEA. Trimming pared 6 bases from V and 3 bases from J, leaving 9 bases between. The CDR3 is made up of 11 amino acids. CDR3 amino acids: CSVVQGYEQYF. The CDR3 bases are TGCAGCGTAGTACAGGGCTACGAGCAGTACTTC.

This clonotype has only a few counts. This chain links TRBV7-6 with TRBJ2-1; possible D gene TRBD2, 6 bases. V was clipped by 5 bases and J by 7 bases, with 18 bases between them. This CDR3 contains 15 residues. Germline V gives CDR1 SGHVS, CDR2 FNYEAQ. The CDR3 nucleotides are TGTGCCAGCAGCCTCACCGGGACTCCAAGGAATGAGCAGTTCTTC. It specifies CASSLTGTPRNEQFF.

The chain recombines TRBV7-9 with TRBJ1-2; 7 positions match TRBD1. Trimming removed 2 bases from V and 4 bases from J; junction bases left unmatched: 10. This CDR3 comprises 16 residues. From germline, CDR1 is SEHNR and CDR2 FQNEAQ (reference sequence). CDR3: CASSLSPGQTSYGYTF. The CDR3 DNA sequence: TGTGCCAGCAGCTTATCCCCGGGACAGACTAGCTATGGCTACACCTTC.

The rearrangement joins TRBV29-1 to TRBJ2-1; 10 positions match TRBD2. V trimming: 7 bases; J trimming: 8 bases; junction bases outside the gene matches: 5. The CDR3 spans 12 residues. Germline V gene lookup returns CDR1 SQVTM and CDR2 ANQGSEA. The CDR3 nucleotides read TGCAGCGCCGGGACTAGCGTTTATGAGCAGTTCTTC. Its protein product is CSAGTSVYEQFF.

The rearrangement uses TRBV6-1 and TRBJ1-6; 7 bases are shared with TRBD1. V lost 6 bases, J lost 8 bases, and 7 bases stayed unmatched. This CDR3 contains 14 residues. Germline V gives CDR1 MNHNS, CDR2 SASEGT. In DNA, the CDR3 is TGTGCCAGCAGCCAACAGGGGTTGGATTCACCCCTCCACTTT. Its translation is CASSQQGLDSPLHF.

Comment on this clonotype: One end of the junction fails to match germline, which may point to a read error. The rearrangement joins TRBV29-1 to TRBJ2-7; 7 bases map to TRBD1. Germline lookup yields CDR1 SQVTM and CDR2 ANQGSEA. The CDR3 sequence is 15 residues long. The CDR3 coding sequence is TGCAGCGTTGAAGATAAGGACAGGAGCTCCTGCGAGCAGTACTTC. Translated, it gives CSVEDKDRSSCEQYF.

The gene calls are TRBV7-2 and TRBJ2-3; no firm D call. The CDR3 is made up of 13 amino acids. Germline CDR1 SGHTA, CDR2 FQGNSA. V was shortened by 5 bases and J by 4 bases, with 10 bases between the two germline ends. The CDR3: CASSLTSADTQYF. DNA of the CDR3: TGTGCCAGCAGCCTTACAAGCGCAGATACGCAGTATTTT.

This sequence joins TRBV15 and TRBJ2-6; TRBD2 might be the D (5 bases). Trimming removed 1 base from V and 0 bases from J, with 10 bases in between. The CDR3 has 17 residues. In germline, CDR1 is LNHNV, CDR2 YYDKDF (reference sequence). The CDR3 DNA is TGTGCCACCAGCAGAGGAGCAAGCGGCTCTGGGGCCAACGTCCTGACTTTC. This translates into CATSRGASGSGANVLTF.

This sequence joins TRBV12-3 or TRBV12-4 and TRBJ1-2; D is uncertain. The CDR3 sequence is 13 residues long. V was shortened by 3 bases and J by 4 bases, with 9 bases between the two germline ends. Here the CDR3 DNA reads TGTGCCAGCAGTTTCTCGAGGTTCTATGGCTACACCTTC. This gives the protein CASSFSRFYGYTF.